These 14 T cell receptor beta chains were all obtained from the same sample, sequenced in a study of OX40 agonist ivuxolimab in advanced cancers. Profiling relied on immunoSEQ multiplex PCR, and the TCRdb table lists in-frame clones only, not all of them. The top ten clones hold roughly 1.6% of a sample with approximately 90,000 clones, 75% to 95% of them seen once. The starting material was CD4+ or CD8+ T cells sorted from blood, obtained in a trial of the OX40 agonist ivuxolimab. These TCRs come from an adult with an advanced solid tumor such as melanoma, head and neck, liver or kidney cancer.

This clone was recorded once. The chain uses TRBV30 and TRBJ2-3; 7 bases are shared with TRBD2. Germline V gives CDR1 GTSNPN, CDR2 SVGIG (reference sequence). This CDR3 is 14 amino acids long. V shed 3 bases and J 2 bases; nucleotides not matched to a gene: 5. The CDR3 nucleotides read TGTGCCTGGAGGGGGGGGGTTCCCACAGATACGCAGTATTTT. Amino acid sequence: CAWRGGVPTDTQYF.

The J gene is TRBJ2-2, the V gene TRBV6-1; 8 bases align to TRBD1. CDR3 length: 15 residues. V dropped 8 bases and J dropped 2; count of bases not matched to a gene: 7. Looked up from germline, CDR1 is MNHNS and CDR2 is SASEGT. CDR3: CASASGQGNTGELFF. The CDR3 DNA follows: TGTGCCAGCGCTTCCGGACAGGGTAACACCGGGGAGCTGTTTTTT.

This chain connects TRBV27 to TRBJ2-7, with D perhaps assigned TRBD1 or TRBD2 (5 bases each). From germline, CDR1 is MNHEY and CDR2 SMNVEV (reference sequence). Trimming removed 10 bases from V and 0 bases from J, with 16 bases in between. The CDR3 extends over 14 amino acids. In DNA, the CDR3 is TGTGCCAAAAAAGCCGGGACGGACTCCTACGAGCAGTACTTC. This codes for CAKKAGTDSYEQYF.

This chain connects TRBV19 to TRBJ1-1; D gene ambiguous. The CDR3 is made up of 12 amino acids. V was cut by 8 bases and J by 4 bases, with 11 bases left in between. Per the germline V gene, CDR1 is LNHDA and CDR2 is SQIVND (reference sequence). CDR3 sequence reads: CASSGMGTEAFF. For the CDR3, the DNA is TGTGCCAGTTCTGGGATGGGCACTGAAGCTTTCTTT.

The chain employs TRBV29-1 and TRBJ1-3; D gene ambiguous. V was trimmed by 3 bases and J by 3 bases, leaving 6 bases between them. Looked up from germline, CDR1 is SQVTM and CDR2 is ANQGSEA. The CDR3 runs 12 residues. The CDR3 reads CSVERDGNTIYF. In DNA form, the CDR3 reads TGCAGCGTTGAGAGGGATGGAAACACCATATATTTT.

The V call is TRBV2, the J call TRBJ2-7; D is possibly TRBD1 or TRBD2 (6 bases each). V was cut by 8 bases and J by 1 base, with 15 bases left in between. Germline CDR1 and CDR2: SNHLY and FYNNEI. The CDR3 spans 14 residues. Here the CDR3 DNA reads TGTGCCAGCTCCCCTCAGGGGAGGTCCTACGAGCAGTACTTC. It translates to CASSPQGRSYEQYF.

The chain links TRBV2 to TRBJ1-2; D call uncertain. V was pared by 3 bases and J by 8 bases, with 10 bases between. The CDR3 sequence is 12 residues long. Germline V gene sequence: CDR1 SNHLY, CDR2 FYNNEI. CDR3 in amino acids: CASSEGLGGYTF. The CDR3 coding sequence is TGTGCCAGCAGTGAGGGCCTCGGGGGCTACACCTTC.

V gene TRBV7-8 combines with J gene TRBJ2-7, with TRBD1 as a possible D gene (6 bases). This CDR3 is built from 12 residues. Trimming took 5 bases from V and 6 from J, leaving 11 bases between them. Germline CDR1 reads SGHVS; CDR2 reads FQNEAQ. The DNA of the CDR3 is TGTGCCAGCAGCCCGCAACAGGGCGAGCAGTACTTC. Protein: CASSPQQGEQYF. The full variable domain, with the rest looked up from reference TRBV7-8 and TRBJ2-7, is GAGVSQSPRYKVAKRGQDVALRCDPISGHVSLFWYQQALGQGPEFLTYFQNEAQLDKSGLPSDRFFAERPEGSVSTLKIQRTQQEDSAVYLCASSPQQGEQYFGPGTRLTVT.

The V call is TRBV28, the J call TRBJ2-2; TRBD1 or TRBD2 may be the D gene (5 bases each). The germline V gene has CDR1 MDHEN and CDR2 SYDVKM. V shed 6 bases and J shed 6 bases, with 26 bases lying between them. The CDR3 has 18 residues. The CDR3 is CASSALGTLSDISGELFF. The CDR3 DNA reads as TGTGCCAGCAGCGCACTCGGGACCCTAAGTGATATTTCCGGGGAGCTGTTTTTT.

The V call is TRBV19, the J call TRBJ2-7, with 10 bases aligning to TRBD2. Germline lookup yields CDR1 LNHDA and CDR2 SQIVND (reference sequence). This CDR3 spans 15 amino acids. V shed 7 bases and J 4 bases; nucleotides not matched to a gene: 10. CDR3 loop: CASTTSSGRGYEQYF. CDR3 nucleotide sequence: TGTGCCAGTACTACGTCTAGCGGGAGAGGGTACGAGCAGTACTTC.

Note on this clone: The identical CDR3 is also encoded by other nucleotide sequences in the sample. V is TRBV19 and J is TRBJ1-2; no definite D call. The CDR3 covers 15 residues. V lost 4 bases and J lost 0, with 12 bases in between. The V gene's germline CDR1 is LNHDA and CDR2 SQIVND (reference sequence). CDR3 DNA sequence: TGTGCCAGTAGTAGGCAGGCCTTACCTAACTATGGCTACACCTTC. This encodes CASSRQALPNYGYTF.

The rearrangement uses TRBV29-1 and TRBJ2-7; 9 bases are a match to TRBD1. This CDR3 has 15 residues. The junction had 14 bases not matched to a gene; V was cut back by 3 bases and J by 8 bases. CDR1 and CDR2 from the germline V gene are SQVTM and ANQGSEA. CDR3 nucleotides: TGCAGCGTTGAGCTACAGGGGGCGGTTGGCGGGCAGCAGTACTTC. The encoded protein is CSVELQGAVGGQQYF.

This chain connects TRBV11-2 to TRBJ2-7; maybe TRBD2 (6 bases). V was pared by 6 bases and J by 2 bases, with 11 bases between. The CDR3 spans 13 residues. Germline V CDR1 and CDR2: SGHAT, FQNNGV. CDR3 nucleotide sequence: TGTGCCAGCAGGAAAGCGGGCCCCTACGAGCAGTACTTC. Translated: CASRKAGPYEQYF.

This clone showed up just once. The J gene is TRBJ2-7, the V gene TRBV6-5; TRBD1 might be the D (5 bases). This CDR3 comprises 13 residues. Looked up from germline, CDR1 is MNHEY and CDR2 is SVGAGI. Trimming took off 2 bases at V and 3 bases at J, with 8 bases between the two ends. CDR3 amino acids: CASSYAGRYEQYF. The CDR3 coding sequence is TGTGCCAGCAGTTACGCAGGGCGCTACGAGCAGTACTTC.